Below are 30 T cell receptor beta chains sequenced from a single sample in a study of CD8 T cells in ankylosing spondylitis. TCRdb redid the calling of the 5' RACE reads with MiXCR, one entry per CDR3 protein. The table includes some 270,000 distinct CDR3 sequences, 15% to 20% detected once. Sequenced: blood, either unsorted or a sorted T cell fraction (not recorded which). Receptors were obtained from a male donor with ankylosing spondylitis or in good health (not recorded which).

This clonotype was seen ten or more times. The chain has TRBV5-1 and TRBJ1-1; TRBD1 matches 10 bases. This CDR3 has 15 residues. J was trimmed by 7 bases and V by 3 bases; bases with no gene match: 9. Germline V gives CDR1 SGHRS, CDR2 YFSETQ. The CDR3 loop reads CASSWGDRGHHEAFF. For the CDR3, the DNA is TGCGCCAGCAGCTGGGGGGACAGGGGCCACCATGAAGCTTTCTTT.

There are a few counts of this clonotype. The CDR3 is CASSYSKRAEETQYF. The CDR3 DNA reads TGTGCCAGCAGTTACTCGAAGAGGGCCGAAGAGACCCAGTACTTC. V gene TRBV6-5 combines with J gene TRBJ2-5; tentatively, D is TRBD2 (5 bases). Germline V gives CDR1 MNHEY, CDR2 SVGAGI. V was shortened by 0 bases and J by 3 bases, with 11 bases between the two germline ends. The CDR3 extends over 15 amino acids.

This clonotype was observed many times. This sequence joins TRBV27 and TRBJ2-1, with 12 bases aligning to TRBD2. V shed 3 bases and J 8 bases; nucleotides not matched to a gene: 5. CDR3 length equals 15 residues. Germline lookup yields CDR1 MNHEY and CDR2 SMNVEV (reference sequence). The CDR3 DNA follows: TGTGCCAGCAGTTTGACTAGCGGGAGAGTCGATGAGCAGTTCTTC. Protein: CASSLTSGRVDEQFF.

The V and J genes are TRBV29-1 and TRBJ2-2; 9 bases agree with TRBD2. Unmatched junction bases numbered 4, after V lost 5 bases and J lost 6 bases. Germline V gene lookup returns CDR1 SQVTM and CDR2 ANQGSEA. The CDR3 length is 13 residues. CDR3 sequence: CSVSREGPGELFF. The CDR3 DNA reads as TGCAGCGTTTCGCGGGAGGGCCCCGGGGAGCTGTTTTTT.

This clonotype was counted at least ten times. The CDR3 here is CASSLISAHEQFF. As DNA, the CDR3 is TGTGCCAGCAGTTTAATTAGCGCGCATGAGCAGTTCTTC. The rearrangement uses TRBV12-3 or TRBV12-4 and TRBJ2-1; a possible D gene is TRBD2 (5 bases). V gave up 2 bases and J gave up 8 bases, with 10 bases separating them. The length of the CDR3 is 13 residues.

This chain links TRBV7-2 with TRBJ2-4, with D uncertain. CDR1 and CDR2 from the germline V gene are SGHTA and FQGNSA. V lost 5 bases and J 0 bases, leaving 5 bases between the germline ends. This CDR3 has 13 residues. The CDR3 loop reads CASSLVAKNIQYF. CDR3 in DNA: TGTGCCAGCAGCCTAGTAGCCAAAAACATTCAGTACTTC.

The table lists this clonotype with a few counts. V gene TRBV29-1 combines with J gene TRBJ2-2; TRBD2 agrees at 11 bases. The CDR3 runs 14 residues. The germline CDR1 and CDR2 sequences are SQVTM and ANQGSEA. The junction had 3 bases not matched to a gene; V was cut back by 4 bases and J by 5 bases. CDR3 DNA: TGCAGCGTTGGACTAGCGGGACGGACCGGGGAGCTGTTTTTT. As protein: CSVGLAGRTGELFF.

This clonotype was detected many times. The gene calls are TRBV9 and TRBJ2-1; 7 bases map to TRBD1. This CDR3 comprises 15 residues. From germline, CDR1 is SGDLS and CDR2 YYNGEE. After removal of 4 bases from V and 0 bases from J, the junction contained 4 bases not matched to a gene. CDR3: CASSPQGVSYNEQFF. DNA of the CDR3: TGTGCCAGCAGCCCTCAGGGGGTCTCCTACAATGAGCAGTTCTTC.

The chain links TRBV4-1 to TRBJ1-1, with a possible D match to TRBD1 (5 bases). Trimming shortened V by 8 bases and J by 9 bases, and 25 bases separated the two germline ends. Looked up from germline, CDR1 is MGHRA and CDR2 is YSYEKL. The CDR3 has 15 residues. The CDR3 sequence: CASGTFSDGGTKAFF. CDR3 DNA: TGCGCCAGCGGAACGTTCTCGGACGGCGGGACTAAAGCTTTCTTT.

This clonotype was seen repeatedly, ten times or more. CDR3 DNA: TGTGCCATCAGTGTCGACGGGAGACTCTCTGGGGCCAACGTCCTGACTTTC. It encodes CAISVDGRLSGANVLTF. J is TRBJ2-6 and V is TRBV10-3; D is possibly TRBD2 (6 bases). The germline gives CDR1 ENHRY, CDR2 SYGVKD. Between the trimmed V and J ends, which lost 4 bases and 0 bases, there was a span of 13 bases. The CDR3 contains 17 residues.

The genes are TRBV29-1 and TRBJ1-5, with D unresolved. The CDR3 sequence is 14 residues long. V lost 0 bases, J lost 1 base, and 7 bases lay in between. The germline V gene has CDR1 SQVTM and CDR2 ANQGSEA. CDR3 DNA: TGCAGCGTTGAAGATCCGGCAAGCAATCAGCCCCAGCATTTT. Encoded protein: CSVEDPASNQPQHF. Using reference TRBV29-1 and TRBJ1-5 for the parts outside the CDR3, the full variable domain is SAVISQKPSRDICQRGTSLTIQCQVDSQVTMMFWYRQQPGQSLTLIATANQGSEATYESGFVIDKFPISRPNLTFSTLTVSNMSPEDSSIYLCSVEDPASNQPQHFGDGTRLSIL.

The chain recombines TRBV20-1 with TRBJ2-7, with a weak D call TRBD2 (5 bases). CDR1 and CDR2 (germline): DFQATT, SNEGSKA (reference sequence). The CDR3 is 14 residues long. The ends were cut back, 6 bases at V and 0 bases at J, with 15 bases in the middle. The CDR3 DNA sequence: TGCAGTGCGGCTGGACTCGAGAGCTCCTACGAGCAGTACTTC. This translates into CSAAGLESSYEQYF.

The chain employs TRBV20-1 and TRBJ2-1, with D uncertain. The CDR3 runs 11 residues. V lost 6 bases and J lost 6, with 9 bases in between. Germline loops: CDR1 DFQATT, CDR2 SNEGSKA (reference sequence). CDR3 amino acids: CSAPASNEQFF. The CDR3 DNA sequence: TGCAGTGCCCCTGCGTCCAATGAGCAGTTCTTC.

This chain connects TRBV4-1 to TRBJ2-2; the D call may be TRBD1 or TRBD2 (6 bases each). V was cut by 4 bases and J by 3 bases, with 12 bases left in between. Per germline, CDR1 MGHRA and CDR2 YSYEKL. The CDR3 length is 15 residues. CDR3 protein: CASSPLRGDTGELFF. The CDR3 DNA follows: TGCGCCAGCAGCCCCCTGAGGGGGGACACCGGGGAGCTGTTTTTT.

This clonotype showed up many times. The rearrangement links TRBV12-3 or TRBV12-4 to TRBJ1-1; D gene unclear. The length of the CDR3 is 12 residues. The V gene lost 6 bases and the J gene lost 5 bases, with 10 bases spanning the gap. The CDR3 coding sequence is TGTGCCAGCAGCGCTTCGTTTACTGAAGCTTTCTTT. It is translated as CASSASFTEAFF.

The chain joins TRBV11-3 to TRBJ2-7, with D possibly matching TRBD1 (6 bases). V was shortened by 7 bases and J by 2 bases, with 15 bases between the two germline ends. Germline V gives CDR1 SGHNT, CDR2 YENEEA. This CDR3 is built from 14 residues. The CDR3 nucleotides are TGTGCCAGCAACCTCCGGGACACTCCCTACGAGCAGTACTTC. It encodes CASNLRDTPYEQYF.

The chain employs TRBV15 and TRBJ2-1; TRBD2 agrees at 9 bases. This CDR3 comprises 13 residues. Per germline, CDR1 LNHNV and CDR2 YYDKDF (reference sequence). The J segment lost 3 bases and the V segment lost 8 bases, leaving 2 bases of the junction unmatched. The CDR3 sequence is CATASGDYNEQFF. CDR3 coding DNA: TGTGCCACCGCTAGCGGGGACTACAATGAGCAGTTCTTC.

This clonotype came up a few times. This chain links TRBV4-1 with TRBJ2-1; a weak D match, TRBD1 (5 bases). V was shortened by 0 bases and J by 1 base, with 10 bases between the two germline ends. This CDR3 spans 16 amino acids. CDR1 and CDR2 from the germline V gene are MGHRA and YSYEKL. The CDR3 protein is CASSQELQGSYNEQFF. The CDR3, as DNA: TGCGCCAGCAGCCAAGAACTCCAGGGTTCCTACAATGAGCAGTTCTTC.

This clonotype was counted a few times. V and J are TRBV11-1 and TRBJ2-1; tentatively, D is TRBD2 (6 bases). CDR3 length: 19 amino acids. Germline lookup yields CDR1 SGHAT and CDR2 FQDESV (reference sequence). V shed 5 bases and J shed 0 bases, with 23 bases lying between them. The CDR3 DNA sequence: TGTGCCAGCAGCCCCCTTCTGGGCGGGGAGCTGAGCTCCTACAATGAGCAGTTCTTC. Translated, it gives CASSPLLGGELSSYNEQFF.

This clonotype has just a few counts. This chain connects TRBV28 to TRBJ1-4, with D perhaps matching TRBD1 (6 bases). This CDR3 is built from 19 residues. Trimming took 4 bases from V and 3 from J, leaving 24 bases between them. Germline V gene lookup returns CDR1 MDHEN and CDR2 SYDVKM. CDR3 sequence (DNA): TGTGCCAGCAGTTCCCCCATCGGGGGGGGGGCGCGGGCTAATGAAAAACTGTTTTTT. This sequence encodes CASSSPIGGGARANEKLFF.

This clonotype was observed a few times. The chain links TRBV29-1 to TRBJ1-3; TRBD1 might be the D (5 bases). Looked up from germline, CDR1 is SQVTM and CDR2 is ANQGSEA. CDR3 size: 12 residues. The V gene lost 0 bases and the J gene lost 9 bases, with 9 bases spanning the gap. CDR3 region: CSVEDSGPTIYF. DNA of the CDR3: TGCAGCGTTGAAGATTCAGGGCCCACCATATATTTT.

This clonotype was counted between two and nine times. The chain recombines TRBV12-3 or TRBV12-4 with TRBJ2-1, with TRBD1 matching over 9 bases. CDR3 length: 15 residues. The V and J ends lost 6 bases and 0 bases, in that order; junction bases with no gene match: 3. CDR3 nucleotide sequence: TGTGCCAGCAGCAGACAGGGGGACTCCTACAATGAGCAGTTCTTC. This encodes CASSRQGDSYNEQFF.

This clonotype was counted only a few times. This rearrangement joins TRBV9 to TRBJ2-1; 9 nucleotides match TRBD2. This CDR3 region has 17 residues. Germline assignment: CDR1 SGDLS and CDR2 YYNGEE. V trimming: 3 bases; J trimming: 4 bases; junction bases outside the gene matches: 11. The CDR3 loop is CASSAGIGLAGYNEQFF. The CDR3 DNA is TGTGCCAGCAGCGCGGGGATTGGGCTAGCGGGGTACAATGAGCAGTTCTTC.

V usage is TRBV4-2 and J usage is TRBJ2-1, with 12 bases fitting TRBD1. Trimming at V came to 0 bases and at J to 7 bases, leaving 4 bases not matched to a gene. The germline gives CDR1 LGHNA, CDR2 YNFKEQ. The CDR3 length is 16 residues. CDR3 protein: CASSQEGQGARNEQFF. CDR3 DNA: TGTGCCAGCAGCCAAGAGGGACAGGGGGCCAGAAATGAGCAGTTCTTC.

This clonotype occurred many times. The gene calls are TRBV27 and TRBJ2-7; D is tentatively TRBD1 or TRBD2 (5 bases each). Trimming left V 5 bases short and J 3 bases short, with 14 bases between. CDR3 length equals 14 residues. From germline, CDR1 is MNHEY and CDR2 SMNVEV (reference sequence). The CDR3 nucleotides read TGTGCCAGCAGTCCATCCGGGACGAGCTACGAGCAGTACTTC. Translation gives CASSPSGTSYEQYF.

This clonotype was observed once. CDR3 protein: CASSWQQSTDTQYF. DNA for the CDR3: TGTGCCAGCAGTTGGCAGCAAAGCACAGATACGCAGTATTTT. V usage is TRBV28 and J usage is TRBJ2-3; D not resolved. The V gene lost 4 bases and the J gene lost 0 bases, with 8 bases spanning the gap. This CDR3 is built from 14 residues. The germline V gene has CDR1 MDHEN and CDR2 SYDVKM.

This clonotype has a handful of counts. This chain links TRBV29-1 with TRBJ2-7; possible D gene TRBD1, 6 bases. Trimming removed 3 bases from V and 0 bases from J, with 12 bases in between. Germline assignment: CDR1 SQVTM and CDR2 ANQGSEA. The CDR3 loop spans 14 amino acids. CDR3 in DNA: TGCAGCGTTGACGCAGGGGACCTCTCCTACGAGCAGTACTTC. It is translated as CSVDAGDLSYEQYF.

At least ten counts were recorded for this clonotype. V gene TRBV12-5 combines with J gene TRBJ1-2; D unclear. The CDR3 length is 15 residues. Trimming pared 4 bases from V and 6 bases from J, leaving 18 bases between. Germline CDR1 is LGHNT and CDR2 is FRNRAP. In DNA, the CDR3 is TGTGCTAGTGGTTCCCCCGAGAATCCTGGGAATGGCTACACCTTC. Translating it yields CASGSPENPGNGYTF.

Written as DNA, the CDR3 is TGTGCCAGCAGCTTAGACGTTAGCGGGAGGCATTCCTACGAGCAGTACTTC. Residues: CASSLDVSGRHSYEQYF. The V and J genes are TRBV11-2 and TRBJ2-7; the match to TRBD2 covers 10 bases. This CDR3 region has 17 residues. Germline V CDR1 and CDR2: SGHAT, FQNNGV. V shed 0 bases and J 1 base; nucleotides not matched to a gene: 6.

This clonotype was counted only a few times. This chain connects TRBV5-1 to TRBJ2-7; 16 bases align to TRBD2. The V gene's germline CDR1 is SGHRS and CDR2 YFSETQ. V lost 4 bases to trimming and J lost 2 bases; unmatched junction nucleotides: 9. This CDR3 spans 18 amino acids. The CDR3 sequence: CASSLPGLAGGRTYEQYF. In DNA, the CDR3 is TGCGCCAGCAGCCTTCCGGGACTAGCGGGAGGGAGGACCTACGAGCAGTACTTC.